This T cell receptor beta chain originates from a study of vaccination and CD4 T cells after COVID-19. An Oncomine TCR Beta short-read assay was used to sequence the DNA from cultured CD4+ T cells. Via MiXCR, TCRdb re-called the PCR reads, giving one row per CDR3 protein. The table shows about 10,000 distinct CDR3 sequences, with 25% occurring only once. Treatment noted: approximately 9-day PBMC culture with coronavirus spike peptide pools or control peptides (ViraFEST assay). Germline lookup yields CDR1 GTSNPN and CDR2 SVGIG (reference sequence). The CDR3 runs 16 residues. V lost 1 base to trimming and J lost 0 bases, with 13 bases between them. A remark on this clonotype: The antigen is not known.

The clonotype was recovered from a human donor who received a COVID-19 vaccine. Sequencing used CD4+ T cells from blood, cultured in vitro, obtained before SARS-CoV-2 vaccination. The rearrangement joins TRBV30 to TRBJ1-3; D gene uncertain. Here the CDR3 reads CAWSADYLYSGNTIYF. DNA of the CDR3: TGTGCCTGGAGTGCGGATTACCTATACTCTGGAAACACCATATATTTT.